The clone carrying this T cell receptor (beta chain) was seen a few times. These data belong to a study of early T cells in non-severe SARS-CoV-2 infection. Across the whole study: Whole-blood bulk RNA, unsorted, was sequenced, and chains were unpaired.

Attached unique molecular identifiers marked individual cDNA molecules. TCRdb re-analysed the 5' RACE reads in MiXCR, keeping a single row per CDR3 protein. In the table there are over 60,000 distinct CDR3 sequences, around 12% of which are singletons. The source of this sequence is an adult who was a healthcare worker with PCR-confirmed SARS-CoV-2 infection or an uninfected control (not recorded which). Material: whole blood, obtained at baseline.

Written as DNA, the CDR3 is TGTGCCAGCAGCCTATTCGACGAGCAGTACTTC. Its protein is CASSLFDEQYF. The chain joins TRBV16 to TRBJ2-7; D not certain. Germline V gene sequence: CDR1 KGHSY, CDR2 FQNENV. The V gene lost 4 bases and the J gene lost 5 bases, with 6 bases spanning the gap. The CDR3 covers 11 residues.